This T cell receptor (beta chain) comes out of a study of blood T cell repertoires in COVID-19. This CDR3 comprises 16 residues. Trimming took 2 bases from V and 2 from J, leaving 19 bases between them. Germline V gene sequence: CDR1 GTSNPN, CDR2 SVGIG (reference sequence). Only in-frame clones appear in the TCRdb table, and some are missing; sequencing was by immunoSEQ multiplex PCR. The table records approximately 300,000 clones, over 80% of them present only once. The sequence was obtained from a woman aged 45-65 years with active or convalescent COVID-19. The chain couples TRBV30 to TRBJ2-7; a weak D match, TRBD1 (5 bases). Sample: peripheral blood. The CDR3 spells CAWSLFGRAMTYEQYF. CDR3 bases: TGTGCCTGGAGTCTTTTTGGCAGGGCCATGACCTACGAGCAGTACTTC. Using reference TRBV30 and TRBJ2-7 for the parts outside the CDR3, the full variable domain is SQTIHQWPATLVQPVGSPLSLECTVEGTSNPNLYWYRQAAGRGLQLLFYSVGIGQISSEVPQNLSASRPQDRQFILSSKKLLLSDSGFYLCAWSLFGRAMTYEQYFGPGTRLTVT.